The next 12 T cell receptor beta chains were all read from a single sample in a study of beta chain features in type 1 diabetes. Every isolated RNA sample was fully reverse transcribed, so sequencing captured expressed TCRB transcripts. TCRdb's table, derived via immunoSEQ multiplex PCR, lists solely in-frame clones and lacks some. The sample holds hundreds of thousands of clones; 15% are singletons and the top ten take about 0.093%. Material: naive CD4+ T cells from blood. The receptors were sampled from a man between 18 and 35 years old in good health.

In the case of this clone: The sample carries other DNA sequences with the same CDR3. CDR3 sequence (DNA): TGTGCCAGCAGCTTGCGTCTAGCGGGAGGCAATGAGCAGTTCTTC. This sequence encodes CASSLRLAGGNEQFF. The rearrangement joins TRBV5-6 to TRBJ2-1; 11 positions agree with TRBD2. Germline lookup yields CDR1 SGHDT and CDR2 YYEEEE. With V trimmed by 1 base and J by 6 bases, 3 bases remained unmatched. This CDR3 spans 15 amino acids.

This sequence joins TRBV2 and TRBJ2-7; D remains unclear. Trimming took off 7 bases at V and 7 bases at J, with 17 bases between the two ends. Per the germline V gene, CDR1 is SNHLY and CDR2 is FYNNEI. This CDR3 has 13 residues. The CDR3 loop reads CASIPIPVGEQYF. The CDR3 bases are TGTGCCAGCATTCCTATACCGGTGGGGGAGCAGTACTTC.

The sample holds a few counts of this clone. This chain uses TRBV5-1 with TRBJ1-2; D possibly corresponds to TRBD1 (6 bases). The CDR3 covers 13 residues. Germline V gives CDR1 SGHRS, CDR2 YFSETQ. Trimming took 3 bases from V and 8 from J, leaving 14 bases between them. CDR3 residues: CASSYIGTSGYTF. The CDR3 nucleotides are TGCGCCAGCAGCTACATTGGGACAAGCGGCTACACCTTC.

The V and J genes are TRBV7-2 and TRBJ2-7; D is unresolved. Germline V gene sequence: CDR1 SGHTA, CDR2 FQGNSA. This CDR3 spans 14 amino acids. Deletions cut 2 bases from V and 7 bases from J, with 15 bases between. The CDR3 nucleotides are TGTGCCAGCAGCTTAATCTCAAGCCTCGGAGAGCAGTACTTC. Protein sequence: CASSLISSLGEQYF.

The CDR3 loop is CASSVVASGGPYNEQFF. In nucleotides, the CDR3 is TGTGCCAGCAGCGTAGTGGCTAGCGGGGGCCCATACAATGAGCAGTTCTTC. The J gene is TRBJ2-1, the V gene TRBV9; TRBD2 aligns across 10 bases. CDR3 size: 17 residues. Per the germline V gene, CDR1 is SGDLS and CDR2 is YYNGEE. The V gene end was trimmed by 0 bases and the J gene end by 4 bases; junction bases not matched to a gene: 7.

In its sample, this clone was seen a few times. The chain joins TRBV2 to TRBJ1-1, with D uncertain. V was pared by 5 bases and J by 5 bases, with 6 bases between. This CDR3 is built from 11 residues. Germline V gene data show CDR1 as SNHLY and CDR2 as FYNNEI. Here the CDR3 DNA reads TGTGCCAGCAGTTACGCAACTGAAGCTTTCTTT. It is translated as CASSYATEAFF.

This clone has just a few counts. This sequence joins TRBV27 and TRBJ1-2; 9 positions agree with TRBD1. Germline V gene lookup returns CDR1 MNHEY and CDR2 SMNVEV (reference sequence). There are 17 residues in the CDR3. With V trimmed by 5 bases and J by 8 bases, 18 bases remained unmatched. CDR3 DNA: TGTGCCAGCAGTCCCAAGGGACAGGGTGGTATGGCGGAAGGCTACACCTTC. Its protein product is CASSPKGQGGMAEGYTF.

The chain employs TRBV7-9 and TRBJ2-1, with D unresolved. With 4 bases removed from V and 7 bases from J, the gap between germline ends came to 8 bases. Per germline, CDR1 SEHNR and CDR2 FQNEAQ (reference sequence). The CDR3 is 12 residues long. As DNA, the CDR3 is TGTGCCAGCAGCTCCCCTTGGAATGAGCAGTTCTTC. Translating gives CASSSPWNEQFF.

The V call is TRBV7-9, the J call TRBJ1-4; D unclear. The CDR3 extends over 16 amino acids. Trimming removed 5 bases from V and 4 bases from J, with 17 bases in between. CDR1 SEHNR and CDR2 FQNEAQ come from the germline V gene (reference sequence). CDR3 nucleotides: TGTGCCAGCAGCCCCCGGTTGGTAGTTAATAATGAAAAACTGTTTTTT. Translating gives CASSPRLVVNNEKLFF.

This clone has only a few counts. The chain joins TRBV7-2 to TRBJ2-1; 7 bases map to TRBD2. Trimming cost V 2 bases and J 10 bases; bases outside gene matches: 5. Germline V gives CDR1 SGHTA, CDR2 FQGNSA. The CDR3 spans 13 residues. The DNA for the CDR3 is TGTGCCAGCAGCTTAAGGGGACTAAAGGAGCAGTTCTTC. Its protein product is CASSLRGLKEQFF.

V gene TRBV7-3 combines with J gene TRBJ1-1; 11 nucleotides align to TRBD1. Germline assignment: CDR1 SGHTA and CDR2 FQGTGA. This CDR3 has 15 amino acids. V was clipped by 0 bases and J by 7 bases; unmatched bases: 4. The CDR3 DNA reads TGTGCCAGCAGCTTAACGGGACAGGGGGAGAGTGAAGCTTTCTTT. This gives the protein CASSLTGQGESEAFF.

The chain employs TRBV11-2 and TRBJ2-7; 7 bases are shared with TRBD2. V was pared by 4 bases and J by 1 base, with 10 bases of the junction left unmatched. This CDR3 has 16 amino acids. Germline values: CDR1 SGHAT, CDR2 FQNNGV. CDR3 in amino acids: CASSSSSGRISYEQYF. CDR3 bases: TGTGCCAGCAGCTCCTCTAGCGGACGGATATCCTACGAGCAGTACTTC.